A single sample is the source of the 21 T cell receptor beta chains below, sequenced in a study of control samples from healthy donors and cancer patients (dated by TCRdb to 2019 to 2021). Library preparation employed the immunoSEQ multiplex PCR assay. What TCRdb holds here is the immuneACCESS table cut down to in-frame rearrangements. Part of the clones is not present; checked against another copy, under half of the missing clones reflect an unresolved V gene, and the others are unexplained. The sample table lists approximately 170,000 clones, around nine tenths of them with a count of one. The top ten clones comprise about 1.4% of the sample. Sequenced input: blood. All receptors come from a man in his thirties or forties in good health.

The gene calls are TRBV15 and TRBJ2-4, with TRBD2 matching over 12 bases. Germline assignment: CDR1 LNHNV and CDR2 YYDKDF (reference sequence). This CDR3 is built from 19 residues. The junction had 6 bases not matched to a gene; V was cut back by 0 bases and J by 0 bases. The DNA for the CDR3 is TGTGCCACCAGCAGAGATCTAGCGGGGGGGTCCTTAGCCAAAAACATTCAGTACTTC. Translating gives CATSRDLAGGSLAKNIQYF. Full variable domain (missing parts from reference TRBV15 and TRBJ2-4): DAMVIQNPRYQVTQFGKPVTLSCSQTLNHNVMYWYQQKSSQAPKLLFHYYDKDFNNEADTPDNFQSRRPNTSFCFLDIRSPGLGDTAMYLCATSRDLAGGSLAKNIQYFGAGTRLSVL.

V is TRBV3-1 (or the pseudogene TRBV3-2) and J is TRBJ1-2; weak D call: TRBD1 (6 bases). The CDR3 spans 13 residues. With 5 bases removed from V and 2 bases from J, the gap between germline ends came to 9 bases. CDR1 and CDR2 (germline): LGHDT, YNNKEL (reference sequence). CDR3 protein: CASSDRPNYGYTF. DNA for the CDR3: TGTGCCAGCAGCGACAGGCCCAACTATGGCTACACCTTC.

The rearrangement joins TRBV15 to TRBJ2-7; D may be TRBD1 or TRBD2 (6 bases each). The CDR3 contains 16 residues. Germline V lookup: CDR1 LNHNV, CDR2 YYDKDF (reference sequence). V was cut by 5 bases and J by 0 bases, with 17 bases left in between. This CDR3 is CATSASRGESSYEQYF. CDR3 coding DNA: TGTGCCACCAGCGCCAGTAGGGGGGAGAGCTCCTACGAGCAGTACTTC.

The chain employs TRBV10-3 and TRBJ1-1; 10 nucleotides align to TRBD1. The germline gives CDR1 ENHRY, CDR2 SYGVKD. The junction had 12 bases not matched to a gene; V was cut back by 2 bases and J by 0 bases. The CDR3 extends over 19 amino acids. In DNA form, the CDR3 reads TGTGCCATCAGTGAGGCGGGACAGGGGTCGGGTGCCCTGAACACTGAAGCTTTCTTT. Its translation: CAISEAGQGSGALNTEAFF.

In its sample, this clone was seen a few times. The V and J genes are TRBV6-6 and TRBJ1-5; perhaps TRBD1 as D (6 bases). This CDR3 has 15 residues. V was shortened by 5 bases and J by 9 bases, with 20 bases between the two germline ends. Germline V gene lookup returns CDR1 MNHNY and CDR2 SVGAGI (reference sequence). In nucleotides, the CDR3 is TGTGCCAGCAGTCCTCGGGACACGGGCTCTCGGCCCCAGCATTTT. Translating it yields CASSPRDTGSRPQHF.

V is TRBV3-1 (or the pseudogene TRBV3-2) and J is TRBJ2-1; D is unresolved. Trimming stripped 5 bases from V and 0 bases from J, with 8 bases between. The CDR3 runs 14 residues. Germline lookup yields CDR1 LGHDT and CDR2 YNNKEL (reference sequence). The CDR3 sequence is CASSSLGSYNEQFF. CDR3 DNA: TGTGCCAGCAGCTCCCTGGGCTCCTACAATGAGCAGTTCTTC.

The chain employs TRBV3-1 (or the pseudogene TRBV3-2) and TRBJ1-2; D call uncertain. In germline, CDR1 is LGHDT, CDR2 YNNKEL (reference sequence). The CDR3 loop spans 15 amino acids. The V end lost 0 bases, the J end lost 3 bases, and 11 bases lay between the germline ends. CDR3 sequence: CASSQEARYHYGYTF. The DNA for the CDR3 is TGTGCCAGCAGCCAAGAGGCCCGGTATCACTATGGCTACACCTTC.

This clone was seen a single time. The genes are TRBV30 and TRBJ1-4; no firm D call. The CDR3 extends over 14 amino acids. V lost 0 bases, J lost 5 bases, and 10 bases lay in between. CDR1 GTSNPN and CDR2 SVGIG come from the germline V gene (reference sequence). Here the CDR3 reads CAWSVGRQNEKLFF. The CDR3 DNA reads TGTGCCTGGAGTGTGGGCAGGCAGAATGAAAAACTGTTTTTT.

V gene TRBV18 combines with J gene TRBJ2-3; TRBD2 aligns across 11 bases. The germline V gene encodes CDR1 KGHSH and CDR2 LQKENI. V dropped 5 bases and J dropped 2; count of bases not matched to a gene: 3. This CDR3 is 15 amino acids long. CDR3 amino acids: CASSATSGITDTQYF. For the CDR3, the DNA is TGTGCCAGCTCAGCGACTAGCGGGATCACAGATACGCAGTATTTT.

The chain recombines TRBV24-1 with TRBJ2-3; TRBD2 aligns across 11 bases. The CDR3 runs 14 residues. Germline V gene sequence: CDR1 KGHDR, CDR2 SFDVKD. Trimming removed 9 bases from V and 2 bases from J; junction bases left unmatched: 3. DNA of the CDR3: TGTGCCACCGGACTAGCGGGTTCCACAGATACGCAGTATTTT. Encoded protein: CATGLAGSTDTQYF.

This clone was observed a single time. The V and J genes are TRBV10-3 and TRBJ1-1, with D maybe TRBD1 (5 bases). This CDR3 contains 13 residues. Germline V gene sequence: CDR1 ENHRY, CDR2 SYGVKD. Deletions cut 6 bases from V and 0 bases from J, with 8 bases between. CDR3 coding DNA: TGTGCCATCAGAGGGGATATGAACACTGAAGCTTTCTTT. The encoded protein is CAIRGDMNTEAFF.

This chain connects TRBV2 to TRBJ1-5; tentatively, D is TRBD1 (5 bases). Per the germline V gene, CDR1 is SNHLY and CDR2 is FYNNEI. The CDR3 has 15 amino acids. V was clipped by 3 bases and J by 0 bases, with 9 bases between them. This chain's CDR3 is CASSEGVNSNQPQHF. CDR3 bases: TGTGCCAGCAGTGAGGGGGTGAATAGCAATCAGCCCCAGCATTTT.

The rearrangement joins TRBV28 to TRBJ2-5, with 10 nucleotides matching TRBD1. This CDR3 contains 15 residues. The ends lost 3 bases at V and 0 bases at J; junction bases unmatched: 1. From germline, CDR1 is MDHEN and CDR2 SYDVKM. CDR3 bases: TGTGCCAGCAGTTTGGGACAGGGGTACCAAGAGACCCAGTACTTC. Its protein is CASSLGQGYQETQYF. The whole variable domain, remainder taken from reference TRBV28 and TRBJ2-5, is DVKVTQSSRYLVKRTGEKVFLECVQDMDHENMFWYRQDPGLGLRLIYFSYDVKMKEKGDIPEGYSVSREKKERFSLILESASTNQTSMYLCASSLGQGYQETQYFGPGTRLLVL.

The chain combines TRBV10-3 with TRBJ1-2, with 7 bases lining up with TRBD1. V gave up 10 bases and J gave up 8 bases; unmatched junction bases: 13. Germline lookup yields CDR1 ENHRY and CDR2 SYGVKD. The CDR3 runs 13 residues. The CDR3 region is CATVGQEVNGYTF. CDR3 nucleotide sequence: TGTGCCACCGTAGGACAGGAGGTCAACGGCTACACCTTC.

J is TRBJ1-2 and V is TRBV19, with 7 positions matching TRBD1. The V gene's germline CDR1 is LNHDA and CDR2 SQIVND (reference sequence). The junction had 9 bases not matched to a gene; V was cut back by 8 bases and J by 3 bases. The CDR3 spans 14 residues. The DNA of the CDR3 is TGTGCCAGTTCACCCGGGACAGACTACTATGGCTACACCTTC. It codes for CASSPGTDYYGYTF.

To note about this clone: The sample holds other DNA sequences that translate to the same CDR3. The J gene is TRBJ1-1, the V gene TRBV4-2; D remains unclear. The ends were cut back, 1 base at V and 1 base at J, with 4 bases in the middle. This CDR3 has 13 residues. Per the germline V gene, CDR1 is LGHNA and CDR2 is YNFKEQ. The CDR3 coding sequence is TGTGCCAGCAGCCAAGTCGGGAACACTGAAGCTTTCTTT. It yields the protein CASSQVGNTEAFF.

V usage is TRBV30 and J usage is TRBJ1-1; no firm D call. V was clipped by 0 bases and J by 8 bases, with 7 bases between them. Germline CDR1 GTSNPN, CDR2 SVGIG (reference sequence). This CDR3 is 11 amino acids long. The CDR3, as DNA: TGTGCCTGGAGTGTAGCGGTCGAAGCTTTCTTT. This encodes CAWSVAVEAFF.

The chain has TRBV19 and TRBJ2-5; D is tentatively TRBD1 or TRBD2 (8 bases each). This CDR3 region has 14 residues. The germline V gene encodes CDR1 LNHDA and CDR2 SQIVND (reference sequence). V shed 11 bases and J shed 4 bases, with 20 bases lying between them. Here the CDR3 DNA reads TGTGCCGCAGGGGGCGGGAGGTTCGGAGAGACCCAGTACTTC. Translated: CAAGGGRFGETQYF.

The gene calls are TRBV7-3 and TRBJ2-3; D is possibly TRBD1 or TRBD2 (5 bases each). The CDR3 has 13 residues. Germline V gene lookup returns CDR1 SGHTA and CDR2 FQGTGA. V dropped 3 bases and J dropped 4 bases, with 8 bases sitting between them. CDR3 region: CASSFGTPDTQYF. Here the CDR3 DNA reads TGTGCCAGCAGCTTCGGGACCCCAGATACGCAGTATTTT.

The V gene is TRBV12-3 or TRBV12-4, the J gene TRBJ2-3; D is undetermined. The CDR3 sequence is 11 residues long. V was pared by 3 bases and J by 9 bases, with 7 bases between. CDR3 amino acids: CASSFRFTQYF. CDR3 sequence (DNA): TGTGCCAGCAGTTTTCGGTTCACGCAGTATTTT.

The chain recombines TRBV9 with TRBJ1-2; 9 bases line up with TRBD1. Germline assignment: CDR1 SGDLS and CDR2 YYNGEE. Germline trimming cut 4 bases from V and 4 bases from J; bases unmatched to any gene: 8. CDR3 length equals 15 residues. CDR3 in amino acids: CASSPRDREGYGYTF. CDR3 bases: TGTGCCAGCAGCCCCCGGGACAGGGAGGGCTATGGCTACACCTTC.